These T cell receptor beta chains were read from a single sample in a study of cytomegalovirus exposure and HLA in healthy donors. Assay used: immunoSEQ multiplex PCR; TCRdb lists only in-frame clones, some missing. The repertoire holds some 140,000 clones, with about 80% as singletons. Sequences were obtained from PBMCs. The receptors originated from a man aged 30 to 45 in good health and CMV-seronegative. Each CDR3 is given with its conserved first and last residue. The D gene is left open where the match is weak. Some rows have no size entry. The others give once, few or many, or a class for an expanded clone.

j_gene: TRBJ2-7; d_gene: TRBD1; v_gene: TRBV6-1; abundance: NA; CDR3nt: TGTGCCAGCAGTTTACAGGGGCCAGACTACGAGCAGTACTTC; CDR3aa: CASSLQGPDYEQYF
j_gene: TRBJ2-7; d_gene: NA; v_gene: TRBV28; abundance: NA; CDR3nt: TGTGCCAGCACCCTGGGGGGACAGAAGGTTTACGAGCAGTACTTC; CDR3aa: CASTLGGQKVYEQYF
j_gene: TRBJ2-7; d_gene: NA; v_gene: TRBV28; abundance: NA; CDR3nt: TGTGCCAGCAGTTTATGGCAGGGTCCGGGCTACGAGCAGTACTTC; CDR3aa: CASSLWQGPGYEQYF
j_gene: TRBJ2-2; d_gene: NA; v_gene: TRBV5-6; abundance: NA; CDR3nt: TGTGCCAGCAGCTTTGGTTACGTAGCCACCGGGGAGCTGTTTTTT; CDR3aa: CASSFGYVATGELFF
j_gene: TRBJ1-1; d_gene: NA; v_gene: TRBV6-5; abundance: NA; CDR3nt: TGTGCCAGCAGTAACAGTAGACAGACGAACACTGAAGCTTTCTTT; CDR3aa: CASSNSRQTNTEAFF
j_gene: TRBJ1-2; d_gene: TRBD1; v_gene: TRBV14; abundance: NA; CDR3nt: TGTGCCAGCAGCCAAGGACAGGGAGGTGGCTACACCTTC; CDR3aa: CASSQGQGGGYTF
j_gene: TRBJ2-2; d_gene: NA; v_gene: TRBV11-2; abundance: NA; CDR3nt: TGTGCCAGCAGCTTAAACCGGCAGGGCACCGGGGAGCTGTTTTTT; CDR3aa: CASSLNRQGTGELFF
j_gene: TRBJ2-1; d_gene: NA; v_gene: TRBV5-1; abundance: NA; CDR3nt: TGCGCCAGCAGCCTGGGTGGGCAGCGGGCGTGGGGTGAGCAGTTCTTC; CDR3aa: CASSLGGQRAWGEQFF
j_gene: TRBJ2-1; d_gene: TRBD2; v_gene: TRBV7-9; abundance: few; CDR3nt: TGTGCCAGCAGCTTAGCGTGGAAAGCGGGAGCTAGAAATGAGCAGTTCTTC; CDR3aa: CASSLAWKAGARNEQFF
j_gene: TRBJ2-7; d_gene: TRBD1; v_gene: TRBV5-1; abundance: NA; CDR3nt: TGCGCCAGCAGCTTACTACAGGGGGTATTCTACGAGCAGTACTTC; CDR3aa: CASSLLQGVFYEQYF
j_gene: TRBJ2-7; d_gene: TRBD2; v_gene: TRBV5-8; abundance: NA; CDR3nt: TGTGCCAGCAGCTCTCTAGCGGGAGGTAGTGGCGAGCAGTACTTC; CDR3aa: CASSSLAGGSGEQYF
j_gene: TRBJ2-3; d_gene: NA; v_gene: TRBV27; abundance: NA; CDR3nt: TGTGCCAGCAGTTTAGGGGCGCCTACTAGCACAGATACGCAGTATTTT; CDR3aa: CASSLGAPTSTDTQYF
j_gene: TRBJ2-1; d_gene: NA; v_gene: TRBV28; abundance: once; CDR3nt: TGTGCCAGCAGTTTAAGAGGAAACAATGAGCAGTTCTTC; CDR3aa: CASSLRGNNEQFF
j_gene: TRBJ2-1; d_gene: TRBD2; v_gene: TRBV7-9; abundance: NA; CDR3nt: TGTGCCAGCAGCCTGGGCCTAGCGGAAAATGAGCAGTTCTTC; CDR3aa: CASSLGLAENEQFF
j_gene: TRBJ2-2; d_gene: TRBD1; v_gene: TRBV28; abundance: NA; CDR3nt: TGTGCCAGCAGTAACAGGGGAAACGGGGTGTACACCGGGGAGCTGTTTTTT; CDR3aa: CASSNRGNGVYTGELFF
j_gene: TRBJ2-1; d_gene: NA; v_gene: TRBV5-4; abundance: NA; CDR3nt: TGTGCCAGCTCCCCTCATAGCGGAACTTATTTGGGTGAGCAGTTCTTC; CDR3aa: CASSPHSGTYLGEQFF
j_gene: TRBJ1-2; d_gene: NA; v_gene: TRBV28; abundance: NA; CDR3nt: TGTGCCAGCAGTTCCCCTCCTCGGGGTAACTATGGCTACACCTTC; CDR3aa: CASSSPPRGNYGYTF
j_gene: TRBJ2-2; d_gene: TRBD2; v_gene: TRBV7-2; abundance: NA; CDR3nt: TGTGCCAGCAGCTCGACTAGCGCCACCGGGGAGCTGTTTTTT; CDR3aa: CASSSTSATGELFF
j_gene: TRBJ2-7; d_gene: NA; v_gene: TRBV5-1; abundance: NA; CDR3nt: TGCGCCAGCAGCTTAAGCCGGTTTCACGAGCAGTACTTC; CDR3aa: CASSLSRFHEQYF
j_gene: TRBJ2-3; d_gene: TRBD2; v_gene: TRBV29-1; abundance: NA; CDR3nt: TGCAGCCTAGGCAGGGTAGCGGGAGGGCCAGATACGCAGTATTTT; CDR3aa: CSLGRVAGGPDTQYF
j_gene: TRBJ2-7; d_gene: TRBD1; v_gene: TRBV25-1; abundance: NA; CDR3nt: TGTGCCAGCAGTGATCCCTCCGGGACAGCACGTTACGAGCAGTACTTC; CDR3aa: CASSDPSGTARYEQYF
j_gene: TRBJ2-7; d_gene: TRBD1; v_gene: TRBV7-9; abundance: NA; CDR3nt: TGTGCCAGCAGCTTAGCGCGAGGGACAGGCCAAGACGAGCAGTACTTC; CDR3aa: CASSLARGTGQDEQYF
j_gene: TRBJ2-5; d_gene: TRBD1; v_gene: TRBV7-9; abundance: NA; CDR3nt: TGTGCCAGCAGCCGACAGGGCCAGATTGAGACCCAGTACTTC; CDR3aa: CASSRQGQIETQYF
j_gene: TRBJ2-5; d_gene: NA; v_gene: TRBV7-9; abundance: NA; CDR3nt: TGTGCCAGCGGCAAAGTACGGGACACCGGGACCCAGTACTTC; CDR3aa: CASGKVRDTGTQYF
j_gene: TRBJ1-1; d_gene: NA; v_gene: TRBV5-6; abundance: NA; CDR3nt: TGTGCCAGCAGCTTGTTTGAGAGAACTGAAGCTTTCTTT; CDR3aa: CASSLFERTEAFF
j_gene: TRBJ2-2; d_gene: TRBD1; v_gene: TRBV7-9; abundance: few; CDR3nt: TGTGCCAGCAGCCCGGACAGGGGCTGGACCGGGGAGCTGTTTTTT; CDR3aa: CASSPDRGWTGELFF
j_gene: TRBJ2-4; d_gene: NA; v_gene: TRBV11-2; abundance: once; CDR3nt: TGTGCCAGCAGCTTACCCCGGGGAGTGCTAGCCAAAAACATTCAGTACTTC; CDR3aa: CASSLPRGVLAKNIQYF
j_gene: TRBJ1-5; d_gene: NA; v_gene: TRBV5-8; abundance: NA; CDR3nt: TGTGCCAGCAGCTTGTGGGAGAGGGTCGGGCAGCCCCAGCATTTT; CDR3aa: CASSLWERVGQPQHF
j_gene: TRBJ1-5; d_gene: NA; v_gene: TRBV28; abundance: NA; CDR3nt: TGTGCCAGCAGCTTGCAGGGTCAGCCCCAGCATTTT; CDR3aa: CASSLQGQPQHF
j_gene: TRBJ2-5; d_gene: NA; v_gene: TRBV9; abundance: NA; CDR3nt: TGTGCCAGCAGCGTAGGGGACTTGCAAGAGACCCAGTACTTC; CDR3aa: CASSVGDLQETQYF
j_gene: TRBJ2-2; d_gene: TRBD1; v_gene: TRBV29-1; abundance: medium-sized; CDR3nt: TGCAGCGTTGAGTCTGGGACAGCCAACACCGGGGAGCTGTTTTTT; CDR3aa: CSVESGTANTGELFF
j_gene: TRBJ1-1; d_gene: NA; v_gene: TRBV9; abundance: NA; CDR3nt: TGTGCCAGCAGCGTAGCAGATTTGAACACTGAAGCTTTCTTT; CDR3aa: CASSVADLNTEAFF
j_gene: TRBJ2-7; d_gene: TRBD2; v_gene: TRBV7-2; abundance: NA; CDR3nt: TGTGCCAGCAGCCTCCCGGGACTAGCGGGAGGGTTAGAGCAGTACTTC; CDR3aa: CASSLPGLAGGLEQYF
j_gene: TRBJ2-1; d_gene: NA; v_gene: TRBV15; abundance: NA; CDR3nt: TGTGCCACCAGCAGAGGGACCAGCCGGGGTGAGCAGTTCTTC; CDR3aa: CATSRGTSRGEQFF
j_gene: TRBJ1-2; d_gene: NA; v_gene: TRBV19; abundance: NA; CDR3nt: NA; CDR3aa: CASSTSADGYTF